The text below deals with one TCR beta chain. Its cognate antigen has yet to be identified. Within one base of it there is no much larger clone, and no base qualities were kept. The data were taken from a study of T cell responses to AZD1222 COVID-19 vaccine (dated by TCRdb to 2020 to 2022). Background for the entire study: TCR sequencing was performed for about 250 trial participants, of whom about 210 were given two doses of AZD1222 and some 25 were given two doses of MenACWY control vaccine. Trial participants were enrolled by age into 18-55, 56-69 and 70-plus year subgroups, with about 150, 27 and 61 TCR-sequenced participants respectively. The paper's findings and limits, for the study overall: Conclusions about previously exposed vaccinees were limited because only five to seven AZD1222 recipients were SARS-CoV-2 seropositive at baseline. Because no day 14 peak-response samples were available, repertoires were characterized only after the peak T cell response. A significant rise in spike-specific TCR breadth and depth was observed after two AZD1222 doses relative to day 0 and relative to MenACWY recipients. Epitopes outside the regions mutated in the B.1.351 and B.1.1.7 variants were reportedly recognized by nearly half of the unique spike-specific TCRs. The 56-69-year group was small, and its depth increase did not reach significance, likely because of low power. The vaccine-associated CD4 TCRs covered the entire spike protein, and the dominant responses fell in regions 160-218 and 743-854. Participants were mostly white British and included more females than males, and it was suggested by the authors that clonal diversity may have been underestimated.

Including cysteine and phenylalanine, the CDR3 has 14 amino acids. The retained sequence is limited to the CDR3, 42 bases, with the frame set at the first base. At the junction V is shortened by 3 bases and J by 5 bases; bases outside the gene matches: 5. The germline V gene gives CDR1 as KGHSH and CDR2 as LQKENI. The sample's time point, from its label and the paper: baseline before first vaccination. Reading the label with the study, this specimen's treatment or condition is: meningococcal conjugate vaccine given as trial control. The vaccinee samples were drawn from two UK trials, COV001 and COV002, one of which was a single-blind randomized controlled phase 2/3 trial testing AZD1222 (ChAdOx1 nCoV-19) in healthy adults. For TCRbeta chain sequencing, PBMC samples were collected from trial participants at day 0 and at day 28 after the second dose. The CDR3 regions of human TCRbeta chains were analyzed by immunosequencing. Per the authors' processing: Repertoire TCRs were checked for matches against a reference library of SARS-CoV-2-specific TCRs that had been generated using the MIRA antigen-specificity platform. Breadth meant the fraction of unique TCRs that were SARS-CoV-2-associated, whereas depth meant the fraction of total T cells that were SARS-CoV-2-associated. Using the MIRA data, every spike-specific TCR was mapped to the spike region that the TCR reacted to and assigned to either a CD4 or a CD8 class. Log10-transformed breadth and depth values were compared by one-way ANOVA with Sidak's multiple comparisons tests. Imported from immuneACCESS, the table was reduced by TCRdb to in-frame sequences with V and J called. These copies leave out some clones; in studies compared against another copy, an unresolved V gene accounts for under half, and the cause of the remainder is not known. V and J calls plus clone size are reproduced from that table; the DNA served to infer D and trimming. For this sample the table gives about 110,000 clones, of which around 90% were detected only once. The ten largest clones represent roughly 13% of the sample.

The sequencing here drew on peripheral blood, taken on day 0 of MenACWY control vaccination. The chain joins TRBV18 to TRBJ2-7, with 9 junctional bases fitting TRBD1. The sequence was obtained from an adult in good health. The CDR3 sequence is CASSPQGQGHEQYF. The sequenced DNA is TGTGCCAGCTCACCCCAGGGACAGGGCCACGAGCAGTACTTC.